This entry is about one T cell receptor (beta chain). Its antigen is currently unknown. Each CDR3 protein is one row after TCRdb ran MiXCR on the RT-PCR reads. The sample lists fewer than 250,000 distinct CDR3 sequences, 13% to 15% seen once, with approximately 27% in the top ten. The sample originates from a study of response to subunit inactivated influenza vaccine. General study points: Researchers suggested that each seasonal influenza vaccination recruits few new T cells.

Germline values: CDR1 LGHNA, CDR2 YSLEER. Deletions cut 4 bases from V and 2 bases from J, with 18 bases between. This CDR3 is 16 amino acids long. The chain is built from TRBV4-3 and TRBJ2-7, with a possible D match to TRBD2 (7 bases). The sequence was obtained from a man in his forties or fifties who received an inactivated influenza vaccine. Material: CD8+ T cells sorted from PBMCs, obtained about 5 days after vaccination. The CDR3 region has the DNA TGCGCCAGCAGCCCCCGAGTAGGAGGGGGGGCCTACGAGCAGTACTTC. This translates into CASSPRVGGGAYEQYF.